A single sample is the source of the 12 T cell receptor beta chains below, sequenced in a study of cytomegalovirus exposure and HLA in healthy donors. The PCR made use of 60 Vbeta and 13 Jbeta primers. Sequencing used immunoSEQ multiplex PCR; TCRdb keeps in-frame clones, though not all of them. This table holds under 200,000 clones, 12% found once. The source material was PBMCs. These receptors were collected from a middle-aged man in good health and CMV-seropositive.

The rearrangement links TRBV30 to TRBJ1-4, with TRBD1 as a possible D gene (5 bases). V lost 0 bases to trimming and J lost 8 bases, with 16 bases between them. CDR1 and CDR2 (germline): GTSNPN, SVGIG (reference sequence). The CDR3 contains 15 residues. The CDR3 DNA reads TGTGCCTGGAGTGTACGTAGGTGGGGGGAGGAAAAACTGTTTTTT. It yields the protein CAWSVRRWGEEKLFF.

The sample holds a few counts of this clone. J is TRBJ1-5 and V is TRBV6-1, with D possibly being TRBD1 (6 bases). Germline-derived CDR1 and CDR2 are MNHNS and SASEGT. This CDR3 spans 13 amino acids. With 2 bases removed from V and 9 bases from J, the gap between germline ends came to 11 bases. The CDR3 reads CASSERGGLPQHF. The DNA for the CDR3 is TGTGCCAGCAGTGAACGAGGGGGTTTGCCCCAGCATTTT.

In this sample, this clone turned up a few times. The CDR3: CASSLENADEQYF. DNA for the CDR3: TGTGCCAGCAGCTTGGAAAATGCAGACGAGCAGTACTTC. The chain has TRBV5-4 and TRBJ2-7; D gene unclear. This CDR3 has 13 amino acids. The germline CDR1 and CDR2 sequences are SGHNT and YYREEE (reference sequence). V dropped 0 bases and J dropped 5 bases, with 9 bases sitting between them.

The chain is built from TRBV5-1 and TRBJ1-3; TRBD1 matches at 8 bases. The V segment lost 1 base and the J segment 6 bases; nucleotides outside the gene matches: 6. The germline CDR1 and CDR2 sequences are SGHRS and YFSETQ. CDR3 size: 15 residues. CDR3 residues: CASSLQPGGENTIYF. The DNA of the CDR3 is TGCGCCAGCAGCTTGCAACCAGGGGGCGAAAACACCATATATTTT.

J is TRBJ1-5 and V is TRBV6-1; 7 bases align to TRBD1. V was clipped by 7 bases and J by 3 bases; unmatched bases: 3. This CDR3 has 13 amino acids. Looked up from germline, CDR1 is MNHNS and CDR2 is SASEGT. DNA of the CDR3: TGTGCCAGCACAGACAGGGACAATCAGCCCCAGCATTTT. Its translation: CASTDRDNQPQHF.

This chain joins TRBV19 and TRBJ1-5, with 7 bases that match TRBD1. The CDR3 is made up of 12 amino acids. Germline trimming cut 9 bases from V and 3 bases from J; bases unmatched to any gene: 2. Per germline, CDR1 LNHDA and CDR2 SQIVND (reference sequence). For the CDR3, the DNA is TGTGCCAGGACAGGGTACAATCAGCCCCAGCATTTT. Amino acids: CARTGYNQPQHF.

The chain links TRBV6-1 to TRBJ2-7; no definite D call. CDR1 is MNHNS and CDR2 is SASEGT in the germline V gene. V lost 6 bases and J lost 2, with 5 bases in between. This CDR3 comprises 11 residues. CDR3 protein: CASRETYEQYF. Written as DNA, the CDR3 is TGTGCCAGCAGAGAGACCTACGAGCAGTACTTC.

The genes are TRBV27 and TRBJ2-7, with TRBD1 matching 8 bases. The CDR3 runs 13 residues. The J segment lost 7 bases and the V segment lost 3 bases, leaving 5 bases of the junction unmatched. CDR1 MNHEY and CDR2 SMNVEV come from the germline V gene (reference sequence). The CDR3 here is CASSLQGAREQYF. DNA of the CDR3: TGTGCCAGCAGTTTGCAGGGGGCACGGGAGCAGTACTTC.

The rearrangement links TRBV5-1 to TRBJ2-6; TRBD1 aligns across 12 bases. With V trimmed by 4 bases and J by 0 bases, 8 bases remained unmatched. The germline V gene encodes CDR1 SGHRS and CDR2 YFSETQ. CDR3 size: 19 residues. The CDR3 is CASSTPGQGASSGANVLTF. CDR3 in DNA: TGCGCCAGCAGCACTCCGGGACAGGGGGCCAGCTCTGGGGCCAACGTCCTGACTTTC. The complete variable domain, with remaining parts taken from reference TRBV5-1 and TRBJ2-6, reads KAGVTQTPRYLIKTRGQQVTLSCSPISGHRSVSWYQQTPGQGLQFLFEYFSETQRNKGNFPGRFSGRQFSNSRSEMNVSTLELGDSALYLCASSTPGQGASSGANVLTFGAGSRLTVL.

CDR3 nucleotides: TGTGCCAGCTCACGACAGGGGGTAGGAGGCTACACCTTC. It encodes CASSRQGVGGYTF. The V call is TRBV18, the J call TRBJ1-2; 9 bases line up with TRBD1. Germline values: CDR1 KGHSH, CDR2 LQKENI. The CDR3 contains 13 residues. With V trimmed by 4 bases and J by 8 bases, 5 bases remained unmatched.

As DNA, the CDR3 is TGTGCCAGCAGTTACTGGCAGGGGAAGTCCTACAATGAGCAGTTCTTC. Its translation is CASSYWQGKSYNEQFF. The rearrangement uses TRBV6-5 and TRBJ2-1; D possibly corresponds to TRBD1 (6 bases). The length of the CDR3 is 16 residues. V lost 1 base and J lost 1, with 11 bases in between. The germline V gene encodes CDR1 MNHEY and CDR2 SVGAGI.

This clone was detected only a few times. V gene TRBV5-4 combines with J gene TRBJ1-2, with D unresolved. CDR3 length equals 12 residues. V lost 0 bases to trimming and J lost 5 bases, with 5 bases between them. The V gene's germline CDR1 is SGHNT and CDR2 YYREEE (reference sequence). The chain's CDR3 is CASSLVGYGYTF. The CDR3 DNA sequence: TGTGCCAGCAGCTTGGTCGGGTATGGCTACACCTTC. The whole variable domain, filled in from reference TRBV5-4 and TRBJ1-2, reads ETGVTQSPTHLIKTRGQQVTLRCSSQSGHNTVSWYQQALGQGPQFIFQYYREEENGRGNFPPRFSGLQFPNYSSELNVNALELDDSALYLCASSLVGYGYTFGSGTRLTVV.